This TCR beta chain emerged from a study of CD8+ T cells in alopecia areata. Findings and limits, study-wide: Because one nonresponder was included, the link of baseline CD8+ expansion to response is considered uncertain.

The treatment was: oral pan-JAK inhibitor, 5-10 mg twice daily. Of note for this clone: What it recognizes is unknown.

The CDR3 runs to 15 residues. The germline CDR1 and CDR2 sequences are SGHTA and FQGNSA. V lost 1 base and J 2 bases, leaving 12 bases between the germline ends. RNA, once extracted, was reverse transcribed into cDNA for use as the sequencing template. TCRdb keeps only in-frame clones here, not all; method: immunoSEQ multiplex PCR. The sample holds 95,000 to 150,000 clones, approximately 60% seen once. This clonotype originated in a human donor with alopecia areata. This chain connects TRBV7-2 to TRBJ2-7; D uncertain. This specimen was CD4+ T cells sorted from blood, taken at week 4, from a patient treated with tofacitinib. The CDR3, as DNA: TGTGCCAGCAGCTTAGAAGCACTACCCCCCTACGAGCAGTACTTC. This encodes CASSLEALPPYEQYF.